These 18 T cell receptor beta chains were all obtained from the same sample, sequenced in a study of cytomegalovirus exposure and HLA in healthy donors. PCR used 60 Vbeta primers and 13 Jbeta primers. The table came from immunoSEQ multiplex PCR; TCRdb's copy has only in-frame clones and leaves some out. The sample carries approximately 200,000 clones, 70% to 90% recorded once. The sample consisted of PBMCs. Every receptor here comes from a woman between 45 and 65 years old in good health and CMV-seronegative.

This clone was counted a few times. CDR3: CASSPPQARSNEQFF. As DNA, the CDR3 is TGTGCCAGCAGCCCTCCTCAAGCACGGTCCAATGAGCAGTTCTTC. The chain uses TRBV4-2 and TRBJ2-1; the D is unclear. The CDR3 spans 15 residues. Germline CDR1 and CDR2: LGHNA and YNFKEQ. The ends were cut back, 4 bases at V and 6 bases at J, with 16 bases in the middle.

This chain uses TRBV6-1 with TRBJ2-3; 11 nucleotides agree with TRBD2. V shed 4 bases, J shed 5 bases, and the junction held 8 bases outside the gene matches. The CDR3 length is 16 residues. Per the germline V gene, CDR1 is MNHNS and CDR2 is SASEGT. The CDR3 sequence: CASSAYTSGRGDTQYF. The CDR3 region has the DNA TGTGCCAGCAGTGCCTATACTAGCGGGAGAGGAGATACGCAGTATTTT.

The rearrangement links TRBV7-2 to TRBJ2-5, with a weak D call TRBD2 (6 bases). V dropped 4 bases and J dropped 5 bases, with 14 bases sitting between them. The CDR3 contains 14 residues. Germline V gene sequence: CDR1 SGHTA, CDR2 FQGNSA. The CDR3 coding sequence is TGTGCCAGCAGCTCCGGGACTGGGGGGGAGACCCAGTACTTC. It specifies CASSSGTGGETQYF.

CDR3 loop: CASSLSVRGYEQYF. CDR3 bases: TGTGCCAGCAGTTTAAGTGTCAGGGGGTATGAGCAGTACTTC. This chain joins TRBV27 and TRBJ2-7; 7 nucleotides match TRBD1. From germline, CDR1 is MNHEY and CDR2 SMNVEV (reference sequence). J was trimmed by 7 bases and V by 2 bases; bases with no gene match: 8. This CDR3 is built from 14 residues.

CDR3 amino acids: CASSFQAGGSYEQYF. CDR3 nucleotide sequence: TGTGCCAGCAGTTTTCAAGCGGGAGGCTCCTACGAGCAGTACTTC. The chain carries TRBV27 and TRBJ2-7; TRBD2 matches 9 bases. The CDR3 consists of 15 residues. CDR1 and CDR2 (germline): MNHEY, SMNVEV (reference sequence). With V trimmed by 3 bases and J by 0 bases, 3 bases remained unmatched.

The chain employs TRBV28 and TRBJ2-7; 9 bases are a match to TRBD2. The germline V gene has CDR1 MDHEN and CDR2 SYDVKM. Trimming cost V 4 bases and J 5 bases; bases outside gene matches: 9. The length of the CDR3 is 15 residues. The DNA of the CDR3 is TGTGCCAGCAGTTCCCTTATTAGCGGGAGTAACGAGCAGTACTTC. Protein sequence: CASSSLISGSNEQYF.

This clone was detected once. The chain recombines TRBV11-2 with TRBJ2-7; the D gene is possibly TRBD1 (5 bases). The CDR3 is made up of 17 amino acids. Germline lookup yields CDR1 SGHAT and CDR2 FQNNGV. With 2 bases removed from V and 0 bases from J, the gap between germline ends came to 17 bases. The CDR3 bases are TGTGCCAGCAGCTTATTCGGGTCAGGGTGGGCCTCCTACGAGCAGTACTTC. Protein product: CASSLFGSGWASYEQYF. The whole variable domain, remainder taken from reference TRBV11-2 and TRBJ2-7, is EAGVAQSPRYKIIEKRQSVAFWCNPISGHATLYWYQQILGQGPKLLIQFQNNGVVDDSQLPKDRFSAERLKGVDSTLKIQPAKLEDSAVYLCASSLFGSGWASYEQYFGPGTRLTVT.

This clone was seen a few times. The rearrangement joins TRBV27 to TRBJ2-2, with 9 bases matching TRBD1. Germline V gene lookup returns CDR1 MNHEY and CDR2 SMNVEV (reference sequence). V was clipped by 7 bases and J by 4 bases; unmatched bases: 10. There are 16 residues in the CDR3. The CDR3 coding sequence is TGTGCCAGCACCCCGGGACAGGGAGTTGGCACCGGGGAGCTGTTTTTT. Encoded protein: CASTPGQGVGTGELFF.

CDR3 nucleotide sequence: TGTGCCAGTAGTAAACGCCGGGACATAGACTATGGCTACACCTTC. Its translation: CASSKRRDIDYGYTF. The chain recombines TRBV19 with TRBJ1-2, with D perhaps TRBD1 (6 bases). V lost 4 bases, J lost 3 bases, and 15 bases lay in between. The CDR3 extends over 15 amino acids. Germline V lookup: CDR1 LNHDA, CDR2 SQIVND (reference sequence).

The chain has TRBV6-5 and TRBJ2-1; TRBD2 matches at 11 bases. J gave up 9 bases and V 6 bases, and 10 bases lay outside the gene matches. Germline V gene data show CDR1 as MNHEY and CDR2 as SVGAGI. The CDR3 spans 15 residues. The CDR3 sequence: CASRSSGRAGGEQFF. The CDR3 nucleotides read TGTGCCAGCAGAAGTAGCGGGAGGGCCGGGGGTGAGCAGTTCTTC.

The genes are TRBV28 and TRBJ1-6, with TRBD1 as a possible D gene (6 bases). The CDR3 totals 17 residues. Germline CDR1 and CDR2: MDHEN and SYDVKM. Between the trimmed V and J ends, which lost 6 bases and 2 bases, there was a span of 17 bases. CDR3 region: CASSYTGRTTYNSPLHF. For the CDR3, the DNA is TGTGCCAGCAGCTACACAGGGAGAACGACCTATAATTCACCCCTCCACTTT.

The rearrangement joins TRBV18 to TRBJ2-3, with unresolved D. This CDR3 comprises 14 residues. The ends were cut back, 3 bases at V and 0 bases at J, with 7 bases in the middle. Germline CDR1 reads KGHSH; CDR2 reads LQKENI. DNA for the CDR3: TGTGCCAGCTCACCTCTTAGTAGCACAGATACGCAGTATTTT. It encodes CASSPLSSTDTQYF.

As DNA, the CDR3 is TGCGCCAGCAGCTTAAGGCAGGGGGTTTTTGACAATGAGCAGTTCTTC. Protein sequence: CASSLRQGVFDNEQFF. The chain is built from TRBV5-1 and TRBJ2-1; 7 positions match TRBD1. The CDR3 spans 16 residues. V gave up 2 bases and J gave up 5 bases; unmatched junction bases: 10. Per germline, CDR1 SGHRS and CDR2 YFSETQ.

V usage is TRBV11-2 and J usage is TRBJ1-2, with a weak D call TRBD1 (6 bases). Per the germline V gene, CDR1 is SGHAT and CDR2 is FQNNGV. V was pared by 6 bases and J by 1 base, with 9 bases between. This CDR3 region has 13 residues. Written as DNA, the CDR3 is TGTGCCAGCAGGGACAGTTATAACTATGGCTACACCTTC. The encoded protein is CASRDSYNYGYTF.

The chain has TRBV7-9 and TRBJ1-1, with TRBD1 identical over 9 bases. Germline V gene sequence: CDR1 SEHNR, CDR2 FQNEAQ (reference sequence). The V gene end was trimmed by 3 bases and the J gene end by 10 bases; junction bases not matched to a gene: 9. This CDR3 contains 14 residues. The CDR3 region is CASSFSRDREVAFF. The CDR3 DNA reads as TGTGCCAGCAGCTTCTCAAGGGACAGGGAGGTAGCTTTCTTT.

This clone was observed a few times. The chain has TRBV6-1 and TRBJ1-1; D possibly corresponds to TRBD1 (6 bases). V lost 4 bases to trimming and J lost 5 bases, with 14 bases between them. The V gene's germline CDR1 is MNHNS and CDR2 SASEGT. CDR3 length: 14 amino acids. The CDR3 here is CASSGQVLFTEAFF. Here the CDR3 DNA reads TGTGCCAGCAGTGGACAGGTGTTGTTTACTGAAGCTTTCTTT.

The chain recombines TRBV4-1 with TRBJ2-7, with a weak D call TRBD2 (5 bases). Trimming removed 6 bases from V and 7 bases from J, with 19 bases in between. The CDR3 runs 14 residues. Germline CDR1 reads MGHRA; CDR2 reads YSYEKL. The CDR3 is CASRPDLPYSEQYF. The CDR3 DNA reads TGCGCCAGCAGGCCGGACTTACCATATTCGGAGCAGTACTTC.

This chain uses TRBV4-1 with TRBJ2-2; tentatively, D is TRBD2 (5 bases). The V and J ends lost 2 bases and 6 bases respectively, with 16 bases between them. Per the germline V gene, CDR1 is MGHRA and CDR2 is YSYEKL. The CDR3 sequence is 16 residues long. This CDR3 reads CASSQRMGQRAGELFF. CDR3 in DNA: TGCGCCAGCAGCCAAAGGATGGGTCAGAGGGCCGGGGAGCTGTTTTTT.